The rows below give T cell receptor beta chains drawn from one sample of a study of CD8 T cells in Susac syndrome. TCRdb redid the calling of the immunoSEQ multiplex PCR reads with MiXCR, one entry per CDR3 protein. The data hold tens of thousands of distinct CDR3 sequences, with 93% observed a single time. The sequenced sample consisted of CD4+ T cells from PBMCs. These receptors all stem from a human donor with Susac syndrome. Both conserved end residues are part of each CDR3. D genes are given only for firm matches. A clone size is listed for some rows: how often the clone was seen (once, few, many), or a class if it is expanded.

V gene: TRBV12-3/TRBV12-4; J gene: TRBJ2-3; D gene: TRBD2; clone size: NA; CDR3 DNA: TGTGCCAGCAGGTTCATGGTTAGCGGGGGGCCCACAGATACGCAGTATTTT; CDR3 protein: CASRFMVSGGPTDTQYF
V gene: TRBV7-2; J gene: TRBJ2-4; D gene: NA; clone size: NA; CDR3 DNA: TGTGCCAGCAGCTTAAAACAGGGTCTAGCCAAAAACATTCAGTACTTC; CDR3 protein: CASSLKQGLAKNIQYF
V gene: TRBV18; J gene: TRBJ2-2; D gene: TRBD1; clone size: few; CDR3 DNA: TGTGCCAGCTCACCGGACAGGGACACCGGGGAGCTGTTTTTT; CDR3 protein: CASSPDRDTGELFF
V gene: TRBV5-1; J gene: TRBJ1-6; D gene: NA; clone size: NA; CDR3 DNA: TGCGCCAGCAGCTTGGTTGGGGACTCCTATAATTCACCCCTCCACTTT; CDR3 protein: CASSLVGDSYNSPLHF
V gene: TRBV4-2; J gene: TRBJ2-7; D gene: NA; clone size: NA; CDR3 DNA: TGTGCCAGCAGCCAAGCCGGCTTCGACGGCGAGGACAGTCAAGATGAGTACTTC; CDR3 protein: CASSQAGFDGEDSQDEYF
V gene: TRBV28; J gene: TRBJ1-1; D gene: TRBD1; clone size: NA; CDR3 DNA: TGTGCCAGCAGGCTAGACAGGGGTTTACCGAACACTGAAGCTTTCTTT; CDR3 protein: CASRLDRGLPNTEAFF
V gene: TRBV9; J gene: TRBJ2-5; D gene: NA; clone size: NA; CDR3 DNA: TGTGCCAGCAGCGTAGGGGTGAGGCAGACGGAGACCCAGTACTTC; CDR3 protein: CASSVGVRQTETQYF
V gene: TRBV24-1; J gene: TRBJ2-7; D gene: TRBD1; clone size: NA; CDR3 DNA: TGTGCCACCAGTGATACAGGGGGCGGCGAGCAGTACTTC; CDR3 protein: CATSDTGGGEQYF
V gene: TRBV2; J gene: TRBJ1-1; D gene: NA; clone size: NA; CDR3 DNA: TGTGCCAGCAAAGACACTGAAGCTTTCTTT; CDR3 protein: CASKDTEAFF
V gene: TRBV2; J gene: TRBJ2-3; D gene: NA; clone size: NA; CDR3 DNA: TGTGCCAGCAGCCTGACAGCTAGCACAGATACGCAGTATTTT; CDR3 protein: CASSLTASTDTQYF
V gene: TRBV28; J gene: TRBJ1-1; D gene: NA; clone size: NA; CDR3 DNA: TGTGCCAGCAGTTTGCGAAAAGAAGCTTTCTTT; CDR3 protein: CASSLRKEAFF
V gene: TRBV5-1; J gene: TRBJ1-1; D gene: NA; clone size: few; CDR3 DNA: TGCGCCAGCAGAGCGCTACCCGCCAACACTGAAGCTTTCTTT; CDR3 protein: CASRALPANTEAFF
V gene: TRBV2; J gene: TRBJ2-3; D gene: NA; clone size: NA; CDR3 DNA: TGTGCCAGCAGTTTCTTTCGGGTTCCAGCAGATACGCAGTATTTT; CDR3 protein: CASSFFRVPADTQYF
V gene: TRBV20-1; J gene: TRBJ2-5; D gene: TRBD2; clone size: once; CDR3 DNA: TGCAGTGCTAGAGATCCAGCGGGGCAAGAGACCCAGTACTTC; CDR3 protein: CSARDPAGQETQYF
V gene: TRBV4-2; J gene: TRBJ2-7; D gene: NA; clone size: NA; CDR3 DNA: TGTGCCAGCAGCCAAGGATCACCGGGAGAGGGGTACGAGCAGTACTTC; CDR3 protein: CASSQGSPGEGYEQYF